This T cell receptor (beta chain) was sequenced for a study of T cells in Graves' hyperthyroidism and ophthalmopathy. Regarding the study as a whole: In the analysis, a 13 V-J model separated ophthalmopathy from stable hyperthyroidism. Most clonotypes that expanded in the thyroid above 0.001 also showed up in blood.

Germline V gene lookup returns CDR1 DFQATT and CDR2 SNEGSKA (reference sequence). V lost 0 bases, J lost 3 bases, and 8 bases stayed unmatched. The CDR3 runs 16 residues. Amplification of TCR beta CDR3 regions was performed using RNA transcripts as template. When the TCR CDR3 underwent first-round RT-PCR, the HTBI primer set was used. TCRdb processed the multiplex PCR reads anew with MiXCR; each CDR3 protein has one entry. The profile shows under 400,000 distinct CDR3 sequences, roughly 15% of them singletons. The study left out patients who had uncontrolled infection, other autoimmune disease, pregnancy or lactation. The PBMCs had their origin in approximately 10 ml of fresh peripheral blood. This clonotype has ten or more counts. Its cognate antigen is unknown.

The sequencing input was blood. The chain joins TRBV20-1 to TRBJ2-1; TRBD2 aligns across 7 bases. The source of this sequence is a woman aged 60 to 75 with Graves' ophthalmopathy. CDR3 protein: CSARDLRGGNYNEQFF. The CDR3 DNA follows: TGCAGTGCTAGAGATCTGAGGGGAGGGAACTACAATGAGCAGTTCTTC.